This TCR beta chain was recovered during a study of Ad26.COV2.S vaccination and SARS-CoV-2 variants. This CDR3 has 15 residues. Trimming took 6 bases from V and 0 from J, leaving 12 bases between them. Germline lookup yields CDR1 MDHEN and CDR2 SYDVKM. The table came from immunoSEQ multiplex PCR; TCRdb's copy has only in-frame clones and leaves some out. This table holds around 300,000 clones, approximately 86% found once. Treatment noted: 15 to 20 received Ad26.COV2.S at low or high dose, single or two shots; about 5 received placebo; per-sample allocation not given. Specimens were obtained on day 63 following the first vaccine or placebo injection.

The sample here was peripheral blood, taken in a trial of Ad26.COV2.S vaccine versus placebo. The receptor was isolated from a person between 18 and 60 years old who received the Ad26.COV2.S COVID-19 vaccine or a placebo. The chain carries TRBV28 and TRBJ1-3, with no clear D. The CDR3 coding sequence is TGTGCCAGCAGAGTAGGACTAAGCTCTGGAAACACCATATATTTT. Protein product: CASRVGLSSGNTIYF.